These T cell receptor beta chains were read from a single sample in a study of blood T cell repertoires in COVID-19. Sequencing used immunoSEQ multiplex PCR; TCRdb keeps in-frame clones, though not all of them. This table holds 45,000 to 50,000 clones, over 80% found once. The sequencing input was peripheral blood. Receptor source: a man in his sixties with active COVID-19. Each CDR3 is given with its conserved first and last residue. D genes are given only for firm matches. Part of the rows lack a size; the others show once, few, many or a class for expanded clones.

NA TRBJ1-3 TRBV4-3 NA TGCGCCAGCAGCCAGATAGGGACATTCTCTGGAAACACCATATATTTT CASSQIGTFSGNTIYF
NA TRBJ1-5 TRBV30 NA TGTGCCTGGAGTCGAGGGCGAGGCAATCAGCCCCAGCATTTT CAWSRGRGNQPQHF
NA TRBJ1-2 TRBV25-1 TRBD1 TGTGCCAGCAGTGAAGCAGGGGGCAACTATGGCTACACCTTC CASSEAGGNYGYTF
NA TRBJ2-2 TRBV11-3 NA TGTGCCAGCAGCTTAGGACTAGCCGGGGAGCTGTTTTTT CASSLGLAGELFF
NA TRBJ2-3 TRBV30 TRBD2 TGTGCCTGGAGTCGAGCGGGAGGCGTCGATACGCAGTATTTT CAWSRAGGVDTQYF
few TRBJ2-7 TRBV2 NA TGTGCCAGCAGTGAGGGCAGGGGAGTAACCTACGAGCAGTACTTC CASSEGRGVTYEQYF
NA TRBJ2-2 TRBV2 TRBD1 TGTGCCAGCAGACAGGGACAGACTTTTGTAGGGGAGCTGTTTTTT CASRQGQTFVGELFF
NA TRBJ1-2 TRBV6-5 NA TGTGCCAGCAGTTACCGCGGTACCTATGGCTACACCTTC CASSYRGTYGYTF
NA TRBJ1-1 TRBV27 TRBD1 TGTGCCAGCAGCGACAGGGGGGTGGGATACACTGAAGCTTTCTTT CASSDRGVGYTEAFF
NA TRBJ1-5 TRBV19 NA TGTGCCAGTAGTGGGGGGTTGAACAATCAGCCCCAGCATTTT CASSGGLNNQPQHF
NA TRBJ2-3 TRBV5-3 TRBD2 TGTGCCAGAAGCCACCAACTAGCGGGAGAAGGTGCAGATACGCAGTATTTT CARSHQLAGEGADTQYF
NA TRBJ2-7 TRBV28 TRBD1 TGTGCCAGCAACCCGACAGGGCCCTCCTACGAGCAGTACTTC CASNPTGPSYEQYF
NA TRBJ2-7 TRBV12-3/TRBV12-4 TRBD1 TGTGCCAGCAGGACAGGGGCTTACGAGCAGTACTTC CASRTGAYEQYF
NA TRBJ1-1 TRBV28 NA TGTGCCAGCAGTCCACTTTCCCCTCGCAACACTGAAGCTTTCTTT CASSPLSPRNTEAFF
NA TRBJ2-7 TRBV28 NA TGTGCCAGCAGACGGCGGGGGCCAACCTACGAGCAGTACTTC CASRRRGPTYEQYF
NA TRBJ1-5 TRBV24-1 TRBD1 TGTGCCTCCTTAAGTCGACAGGGAGGCAATCAGCCCCAGCATTTT CASLSRQGGNQPQHF
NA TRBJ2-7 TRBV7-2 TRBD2 TGTGCCAGCGAGCGGGGGGGCAGTATCAACGAGCAGTACTTC CASERGGSINEQYF
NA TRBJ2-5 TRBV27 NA TGTGCCAGCAGTTCCGCCCTTAATCTACAAGAGACCCAGTACTTC CASSSALNLQETQYF
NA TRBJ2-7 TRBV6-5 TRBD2 TGTGCCAGCAGTTACGGCGGGAGCGCGGTGAGTGACGAGCAGTACTTC CASSYGGSAVSDEQYF
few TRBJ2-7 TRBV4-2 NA TGTGCCAGCAGCCAAGGCAGGTTATACGAGCAGTACTTC CASSQGRLYEQYF
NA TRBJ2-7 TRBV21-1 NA TGTGCCAGCAGCATGATAACAGGAATCTACGAGCAGTACTTC CASSMITGIYEQYF
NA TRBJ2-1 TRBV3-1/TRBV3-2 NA TGTGCCAGCAGCACCGATAGGGGCTCCTACAATGAGCAGTTCTTC CASSTDRGSYNEQFF
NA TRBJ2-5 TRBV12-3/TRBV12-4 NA TGTGCCAGCAGTTTAGGGCTAGTGGAGACCCAGTACTTC CASSLGLVETQYF
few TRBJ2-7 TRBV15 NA TGTGCCACCAGCAGAGATCACACTAGTTATGGGTACGAGCAGTACTTC CATSRDHTSYGYEQYF
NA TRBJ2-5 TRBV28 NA TGTGCCAGCAGTTTCCCCTCGGACAGAGGGGAGACCCAGTACTTC CASSFPSDRGETQYF
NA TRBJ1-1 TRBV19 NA TGTGCCACCATATGGCGGCCGGGCGGGGGTCGCACTGAAGCTTTCTTT CATIWRPGGGRTEAFF
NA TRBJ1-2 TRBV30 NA TGTGCCTGGGCCCTCTCTCGGGGGAAAGCTTATGGCTACACCTTC CAWALSRGKAYGYTF
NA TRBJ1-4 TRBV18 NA TGTGCCAGCTCACCCCAGACAACTAATGAAAAACTGTTTTTT CASSPQTTNEKLFF
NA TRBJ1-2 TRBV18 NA TGTGCCAGCTCACCCCTCGACATAGCTAACTATGGCTACACCTTC CASSPLDIANYGYTF
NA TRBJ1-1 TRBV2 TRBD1 TGTGCCAGCAGCAACAGGGGTAACACTGAAGCTTTCTTT CASSNRGNTEAFF
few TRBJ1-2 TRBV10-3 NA TGTGCCATCAGTGAGTTAGGGAGGGGGGACAACTATGGCTACACCTTC CAISELGRGDNYGYTF
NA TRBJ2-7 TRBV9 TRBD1 TGTGCCAGCAGCGCAGAGACAGGGGATAGTGGGTACGAGCAGTACTTC CASSAETGDSGYEQYF
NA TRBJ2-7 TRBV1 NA TGCACCAGCAGGGGGACACACGTCTCCTACGAGCAGTACTTC CTSRGTHVSYEQYF
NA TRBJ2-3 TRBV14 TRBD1 TGTGCCAGCAGCTCACTGACAGGGGCGGCCACAGATACGCAGTATTTT CASSSLTGAATDTQYF
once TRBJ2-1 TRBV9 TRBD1 TGTGCCAGCAGCGTAGCAGGGGGCCCAAATGAGCAGTTCTTC CASSVAGGPNEQFF
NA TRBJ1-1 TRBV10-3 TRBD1 TGTGCCATCAGTGAGCTACAGGGGGAGAACACTGAAGCTTTCTTT CAISELQGENTEAFF
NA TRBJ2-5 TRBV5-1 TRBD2 TGCGCCAGCAGCTCCTATAGCGGGGGGCAAGAGACCCAGTACTTC CASSSYSGGQETQYF
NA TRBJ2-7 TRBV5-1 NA TGCGCCAGCAGCTTAACTTCTGGTTCCTACGAGCAGTACTTC CASSLTSGSYEQYF
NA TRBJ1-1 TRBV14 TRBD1 TGTGCCAGCAGCCAAGAGACAGGGACCACCACTGAAGCTTTCTTT CASSQETGTTTEAFF
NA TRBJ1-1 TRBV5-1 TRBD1 TGCGCCAGCAGCTTGGGACAGGGATTTAATGAAGCTTTCTTT CASSLGQGFNEAFF